The 8 T cell receptor beta chains presented below share a single source sample, sequenced in a study of preoperative IRX-2 immunotherapy in early breast cancer. Indicated treatment: preoperative locoregional IRX-2 cytokine immunotherapy. Using immunoSEQ multiplex PCR, the repertoire was profiled, and TCRdb retains in-frame clones only, with some absent. The sample records some 99,000 clones, more than 80% being singletons. The sample in question was tumor tissue, obtained after IRX-2 immunotherapy. These receptors all stem from a human donor with breast cancer.

Regarding this clone: At one end the junction does not follow the germline gene, possibly because of a read error. The chain is built from TRBV18 and TRBJ1-1; D not resolved. From germline, CDR1 is KGHSH and CDR2 LQKENI. The CDR3 runs 14 residues. CDR3 sequence reads: CASSPSGGNIEAFF. The DNA for the CDR3 is TGTGCCAGCTCACCAAGCGGAGGGAACATTGAAGCTTTCTTT.

The rearrangement links TRBV6-8 to TRBJ1-4; a weak D match, TRBD1 (6 bases). Germline V gene sequence: CDR1 MNHGY, CDR2 SAAAGT. V shed 6 bases and J shed 4 bases, with 15 bases lying between them. This CDR3 is 15 amino acids long. The CDR3: CASSSPGRGNEKLFF. CDR3 bases: TGTGCCAGCAGCTCCCCTGGCAGGGGTAATGAAAAACTGTTTTTT.

V is TRBV6-8 and J is TRBJ2-5, with D uncertain. Germline CDR1 is MNHGY and CDR2 is SAAAGT. The CDR3 sequence is 12 residues long. V shed 2 bases and J shed 5 bases, with 6 bases lying between them. CDR3 region: CASSYGWETQYF. Here the CDR3 DNA reads TGTGCCAGCAGTTACGGGTGGGAGACCCAGTACTTC.

This sequence joins TRBV28 and TRBJ2-7; 9 bases align to TRBD1. Germline V gives CDR1 MDHEN, CDR2 SYDVKM. This CDR3 region has 13 residues. Trimming removed 4 bases from V and 2 bases from J; junction bases left unmatched: 0. The CDR3 DNA sequence: TGTGCCAGCAGTTGGGACAGGGCCTACGAGCAGTACTTC. It is translated as CASSWDRAYEQYF.

The chain couples TRBV19 to TRBJ1-3; D might be TRBD1 (6 bases). The germline V and J ends were trimmed by 9 bases and 7 bases, with 25 bases remaining between them. The length of the CDR3 is 16 residues. Germline V lookup: CDR1 LNHDA, CDR2 SQIVND (reference sequence). The DNA of the CDR3 is TGTGCCAGCGCGGTAACTCAGGGGTTGATCGGGAACACCATATATTTT. It translates to CASAVTQGLIGNTIYF. Full variable domain (missing parts from reference TRBV19 and TRBJ1-3): DGGITQSPKYLFRKEGQNVTLSCEQNLNHDAMYWYRQDPGQGLRLIYYSQIVNDFQKGDIAEGYSVSREKKESFPLTVTSAQKNPTAFYLCASAVTQGLIGNTIYFGEGSWLTVV.

The chain couples TRBV11-3 to TRBJ2-7; either TRBD1 or TRBD2 may fit D (5 bases each). Trimming left V 5 bases short and J 5 bases short, with 25 bases between. The CDR3 length is 17 residues. Germline loops: CDR1 SGHNT, CDR2 YENEEA. CDR3 amino acids: CASSGLTGRKLGNEQYF. The CDR3 DNA sequence: TGTGCCAGCAGCGGACTTACGGGACGGAAACTGGGGAACGAGCAGTACTTC. The full variable domain, in which reference TRBV11-3 and TRBJ2-7 provide the parts outside the CDR3, is EAGVVQSPRYKIIEKKQPVAFWCNPISGHNTLYWYLQNLGQGPELLIRYENEEAVDDSQLPKDRFSAERLKGVDSTLKIQPAELGDSAVYLCASSGLTGRKLGNEQYFGPGTRLTVT.

V usage is TRBV30 and J usage is TRBJ2-7; 8 nucleotides agree with TRBD1. Germline trimming cut 3 bases from V and 6 bases from J; bases unmatched to any gene: 4. This CDR3 region has 12 residues. CDR1 and CDR2 from the germline V gene are GTSNPN and SVGIG (reference sequence). CDR3 loop: CAWSSRGREQYF. The CDR3 DNA reads TGTGCCTGGAGCTCCAGGGGGCGCGAGCAGTACTTC.

This sequence joins TRBV28 and TRBJ1-5; possibly TRBD1 for D (5 bases). The germline V gene has CDR1 MDHEN and CDR2 SYDVKM. V gave up 9 bases and J gave up 5 bases, with 14 bases separating them. This CDR3 region has 13 residues. In DNA form, the CDR3 reads TGTGCCAGTGATGGGGGACTCGATCAGCCCCAGCATTTT. It is translated as CASDGGLDQPQHF.